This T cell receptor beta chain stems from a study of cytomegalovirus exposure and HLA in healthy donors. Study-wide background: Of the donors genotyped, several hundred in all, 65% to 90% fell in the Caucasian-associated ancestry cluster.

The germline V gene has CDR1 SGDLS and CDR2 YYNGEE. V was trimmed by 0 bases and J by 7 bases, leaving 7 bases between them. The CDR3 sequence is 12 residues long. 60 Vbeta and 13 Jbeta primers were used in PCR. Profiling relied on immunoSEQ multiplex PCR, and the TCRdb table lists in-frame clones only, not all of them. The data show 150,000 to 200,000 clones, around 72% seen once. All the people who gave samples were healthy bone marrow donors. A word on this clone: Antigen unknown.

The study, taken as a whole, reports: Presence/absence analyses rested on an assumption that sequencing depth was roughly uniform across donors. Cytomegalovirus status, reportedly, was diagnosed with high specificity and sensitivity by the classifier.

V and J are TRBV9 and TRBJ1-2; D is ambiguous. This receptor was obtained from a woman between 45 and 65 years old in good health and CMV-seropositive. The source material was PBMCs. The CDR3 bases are TGTGCCAGCAGCGTAGCTAGCGGTGGCTACACCTTC. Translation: CASSVASGGYTF.